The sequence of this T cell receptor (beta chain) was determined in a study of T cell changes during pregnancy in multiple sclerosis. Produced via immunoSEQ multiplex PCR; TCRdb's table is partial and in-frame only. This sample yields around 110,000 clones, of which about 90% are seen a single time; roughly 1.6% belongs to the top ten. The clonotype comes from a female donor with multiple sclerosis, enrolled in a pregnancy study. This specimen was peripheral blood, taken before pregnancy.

CDR3 residues: CASSWNGGQEQFF. The CDR3 DNA sequence: TGTGCCAGCAGCTGGAACGGGGGGCAAGAGCAGTTCTTC. The V gene is TRBV6-6, the J gene TRBJ2-1; D is possibly TRBD2 (7 bases). Trimming stripped 6 bases from V and 10 bases from J, with 16 bases between. The germline V gene has CDR1 MNHNY and CDR2 SVGAGI (reference sequence). This CDR3 is built from 13 residues.